This is a list of T cell receptor beta chains from one sample in a study of blood T cell repertoires in COVID-19. Data came from immunoSEQ multiplex PCR; TCRdb stores just in-frame clones and leaves some out. The sample records about 200,000 clones, about 90% being singletons. Sequenced sample: peripheral blood. These receptors all come from a man in his 60s with COVID-19, enrolled during active disease. Both conserved end residues are part of each CDR3. The order of the fields is V gene, J gene, D gene, clone size, CDR3 protein, CDR3 DNA. The D gene is left open where the match is weak. Expanded clones get a size class; other rows say once, few or many, or leave the size out.

v_call: TRBV7-2
j_call: TRBJ1-6
d_call: .
clone_size: .
cdr3_aa: CASSLGTGTRNSPLHF
cdr3_nt: TGTGCCAGCAGCTTGGGCACCGGGACACGGAATTCACCCCTCCACTTT

v_call: TRBV28
j_call: TRBJ2-7
d_call: .
clone_size: .
cdr3_aa: CASSLPSSIPRF
cdr3_nt: TGTGCCAGCAGTCTCCCTTCATCCATTCCGAGGTTC

v_call: TRBV10-3
j_call: TRBJ2-7
d_call: TRBD1
clone_size: .
cdr3_aa: CAISPGQGVYEQYF
cdr3_nt: TGTGCCATCAGCCCGGGACAGGGAGTCTACGAGCAGTACTTC

v_call: TRBV27
j_call: TRBJ2-7
d_call: TRBD2
clone_size: .
cdr3_aa: CASTPPGRDVQEQYF
cdr3_nt: TGTGCCAGCACCCCCCCTGGGAGGGACGTACAGGAGCAGTACTTC

v_call: TRBV5-4
j_call: TRBJ2-1
d_call: .
clone_size: .
cdr3_aa: CASSSRDLPHGEQFF
cdr3_nt: TGTGCCAGCAGCTCCCGGGACTTGCCGCATGGTGAGCAGTTCTTC

v_call: TRBV6-6
j_call: TRBJ1-5
d_call: .
clone_size: .
cdr3_aa: CASSYLPAGGQPQHF
cdr3_nt: TGTGCCAGCAGTTACCTTCCGGCGGGGGGTCAGCCCCAGCATTTT

v_call: TRBV11-2
j_call: TRBJ1-1
d_call: .
clone_size: .
cdr3_aa: CASSRRAAGNMNTEAFF
cdr3_nt: TGTGCCAGCAGCCGTAGGGCGGCGGGAAACATGAACACTGAAGCTTTCTTT

v_call: TRBV2
j_call: TRBJ1-4
d_call: TRBD1
clone_size: .
cdr3_aa: CASSLDRGSNEKLFF
cdr3_nt: TGTGCCAGCAGCCTCGACAGGGGTAGTAATGAAAAACTGTTTTTT

v_call: TRBV7-2
j_call: TRBJ1-2
d_call: .
clone_size: .
cdr3_aa: CASSPSDSVYGYTF
cdr3_nt: TGTGCCAGCAGCCCCTCGGACAGTGTCTATGGCTACACCTTC

v_call: TRBV21-1
j_call: TRBJ1-3
d_call: .
clone_size: .
cdr3_aa: CASSRYSVHGTGEGGNTIYF
cdr3_nt: TGTGCCAGCAGCAGGTATTCGGTACACGGGACAGGGGAAGGAGGAAACACCATATATTTT

v_call: TRBV11-2
j_call: TRBJ1-2
d_call: .
clone_size: once
cdr3_aa: CASSLLQNYGYTF
cdr3_nt: TGTGCCAGCAGCTTACTACAGAACTATGGCTACACCTTC

v_call: TRBV29-1
j_call: TRBJ2-3
d_call: .
clone_size: .
cdr3_aa: CSVNQGSSGTDTQYF
cdr3_nt: TGCAGCGTCAATCAGGGGAGTTCGGGCACAGATACGCAGTATTTT

v_call: TRBV5-1
j_call: TRBJ2-3
d_call: .
clone_size: few
cdr3_aa: CASRRLGGSTDTQYF
cdr3_nt: TGCGCCAGCAGACGCCTGGGGGGATCGACAGATACGCAGTATTTT

v_call: TRBV6-1
j_call: TRBJ1-4
d_call: .
clone_size: once
cdr3_aa: CASSEYGATTNEKLFF
cdr3_nt: TGTGCCAGCAGTGAATATGGAGCCACAACTAATGAAAAACTGTTTTTT

v_call: TRBV7-2
j_call: TRBJ2-5
d_call: TRBD2
clone_size: .
cdr3_aa: CASSLFGLAEETQYF
cdr3_nt: TGTGCCAGCAGCTTATTCGGGCTAGCGGAAGAGACCCAGTACTTC

v_call: TRBV7-9
j_call: TRBJ1-2
d_call: .
clone_size: .
cdr3_aa: CASLLLPRNYTF
cdr3_nt: TGTGCCAGCCTCCTCCTTCCGAGGAACTACACCTTC

v_call: TRBV27
j_call: TRBJ2-1
d_call: TRBD2
clone_size: .
cdr3_aa: CASSLSSGRALNEQFF
cdr3_nt: TGTGCCAGCAGTTTATCTAGCGGGAGGGCTCTCAATGAGCAGTTCTTC

v_call: TRBV19
j_call: TRBJ2-1
d_call: .
clone_size: .
cdr3_aa: CASCRQSSYNEQFF
cdr3_nt: TGTGCCAGTTGCCGACAAAGCTCCTACAATGAGCAGTTCTTC

v_call: TRBV19
j_call: TRBJ2-1
d_call: TRBD2
clone_size: .
cdr3_aa: CASTMRGARSYNEQFF
cdr3_nt: TGTGCCAGTACCATGCGGGGGGCCAGATCCTACAATGAGCAGTTCTTC

v_call: TRBV28
j_call: TRBJ1-4
d_call: TRBD1
clone_size: .
cdr3_aa: CASSSSGTAYATNEKLFF
cdr3_nt: TGTGCCAGCAGTTCGTCCGGGACAGCCTATGCAACTAATGAAAAACTGTTTTTT

v_call: TRBV6-6
j_call: TRBJ1-1
d_call: .
clone_size: .
cdr3_aa: CASSHLGGIGSDTEAFF
cdr3_nt: TGTGCCAGCAGTCACCTGGGGGGAATTGGTTCGGACACTGAAGCTTTCTTT

v_call: TRBV5-4
j_call: TRBJ2-2
d_call: .
clone_size: .
cdr3_aa: CASSLPPLESGFTGELFF
cdr3_nt: TGTGCCAGCAGCTTGCCCCCCCTTGAGTCAGGGTTCACCGGGGAGCTGTTTTTT

v_call: TRBV15
j_call: TRBJ1-3
d_call: .
clone_size: .
cdr3_aa: CATSREQPGTGNTIYF
cdr3_nt: TGTGCCACCAGCAGAGAACAGCCCGGTACTGGAAACACCATATATTTT

v_call: TRBV7-2
j_call: TRBJ1-1
d_call: .
clone_size: .
cdr3_aa: CASSLLNKNTEAFF
cdr3_nt: TGTGCCAGCAGCCTCCTTAATAAGAACACTGAAGCTTTCTTT

v_call: TRBV5-4
j_call: TRBJ2-7
d_call: TRBD1
clone_size: .
cdr3_aa: CASSAGTDVYEQYF
cdr3_nt: TGTGCCAGCAGCGCCGGGACAGACGTCTACGAGCAGTACTTC

v_call: TRBV4-1
j_call: TRBJ1-4
d_call: .
clone_size: .
cdr3_aa: CASSQGSQDWGGNEKLFF
cdr3_nt: TGCGCCAGCAGCCAAGGTTCTCAAGATTGGGGAGGTAATGAAAAACTGTTTTTT

v_call: TRBV3-1/TRBV3-2
j_call: TRBJ1-2
d_call: TRBD1
clone_size: .
cdr3_aa: CASSQGGQRPYGYTF
cdr3_nt: TGTGCCAGCAGCCAGGGGGGACAGAGGCCTTATGGCTACACCTTC

v_call: TRBV24-1
j_call: TRBJ2-3
d_call: .
clone_size: .
cdr3_aa: CATSAPTEGDTQYF
cdr3_nt: TGTGCCACCAGTGCCCCCACCGAGGGAGATACGCAGTATTTT

v_call: TRBV5-1
j_call: TRBJ1-2
d_call: TRBD1
clone_size: few
cdr3_aa: CASSRAGTDYGYTF
cdr3_nt: TGCGCCAGCAGCCGAGCTGGGACAGATTATGGCTACACCTTC

v_call: TRBV4-2
j_call: TRBJ2-7
d_call: TRBD2
clone_size: .
cdr3_aa: CASRPGTSGSKGSYEQYF
cdr3_nt: TGTGCCAGCAGGCCCGGGACTAGCGGTTCTAAGGGAAGCTACGAGCAGTACTTC

v_call: TRBV11-3
j_call: TRBJ2-2
d_call: .
clone_size: .
cdr3_aa: CASSLATSGGELFF
cdr3_nt: TGTGCCAGCAGCTTAGCGACTAGTGGCGGGGAGCTGTTTTTT

v_call: TRBV4-2
j_call: TRBJ2-7
d_call: TRBD2
clone_size: .
cdr3_aa: CASSQVVLAGLSEQYF
cdr3_nt: TGTGCCAGCAGCCAAGTGGTCCTAGCGGGATTGAGCGAGCAGTACTTC

v_call: TRBV7-6
j_call: TRBJ2-2
d_call: TRBD1
clone_size: .
cdr3_aa: CASSGQGATGELFF
cdr3_nt: TGTGCCAGCTCGGGACAGGGGGCAACGGGGGAGCTGTTTTTT

v_call: TRBV19
j_call: TRBJ2-2
d_call: .
clone_size: .
cdr3_aa: CASTTRRGGNGELFF
cdr3_nt: TGTGCCAGTACCACTCGCAGGGGAGGGAACGGGGAGCTGTTTTTT

v_call: TRBV7-2
j_call: TRBJ2-1
d_call: TRBD2
clone_size: .
cdr3_aa: CASSSGLAVSSYNEQFF
cdr3_nt: TGTGCCAGCAGCTCGGGACTAGCGGTGAGCTCCTACAATGAGCAGTTCTTC

v_call: TRBV27
j_call: TRBJ1-5
d_call: TRBD1
clone_size: .
cdr3_aa: CASSFIGQGSNQPQHF
cdr3_nt: TGTGCCAGCAGTTTTATTGGACAGGGTAGCAATCAGCCCCAGCATTTT

v_call: TRBV5-1
j_call: TRBJ1-1
d_call: TRBD1
clone_size: .
cdr3_aa: CASHFGTGFEAFF
cdr3_nt: TGCGCCAGCCATTTCGGGACAGGCTTTGAAGCTTTCTTT

v_call: TRBV2
j_call: TRBJ1-6
d_call: TRBD1
clone_size: .
cdr3_aa: CASSYRQGLGSPLHF
cdr3_nt: TGTGCCAGCAGTTACAGACAGGGGTTAGGGTCACCCCTCCACTTT

v_call: TRBV19
j_call: TRBJ1-2
d_call: .
clone_size: .
cdr3_aa: CASSILAGNYGYTF
cdr3_nt: TGTGCCAGTAGTATACTGGCAGGGAACTATGGCTACACCTTC

v_call: TRBV6-4
j_call: TRBJ2-1
d_call: TRBD2
clone_size: .
cdr3_aa: CASTPRGDEQFF
cdr3_nt: TGTGCCAGCACCCCCCGGGGGGATGAGCAGTTCTTC

v_call: TRBV7-3
j_call: TRBJ2-6
d_call: TRBD1
clone_size: .
cdr3_aa: CASSLEGAAGANVLTF
cdr3_nt: TGTGCCAGCAGCTTAGAGGGGGCCGCCGGGGCCAACGTCCTGACTTTC

v_call: TRBV12-5
j_call: TRBJ2-3
d_call: .
clone_size: .
cdr3_aa: CASGQTVRADTQYF
cdr3_nt: TGTGCTAGTGGCCAGACAGTCCGCGCAGATACGCAGTATTTT

v_call: TRBV27
j_call: TRBJ1-5
d_call: TRBD1
clone_size: .
cdr3_aa: CASKIGGQGAGQPQHF
cdr3_nt: TGTGCCAGCAAAATAGGGGGACAGGGGGCTGGTCAGCCCCAGCATTTT

v_call: TRBV23-1
j_call: TRBJ1-6
d_call: .
clone_size: once
cdr3_aa: CASSQSLRSNSPLHF
cdr3_nt: TGCGCCAGCAGTCAATCGCTCAGAAGTAATTCACCCCTCCACTTT

v_call: TRBV19
j_call: TRBJ2-7
d_call: .
clone_size: .
cdr3_aa: CANINEQYF
cdr3_nt: TGTGCCAATATAAACGAGCAGTACTTC

v_call: TRBV30
j_call: TRBJ2-3
d_call: .
clone_size: .
cdr3_aa: CAWSKGGPNTDTQYF
cdr3_nt: TGTGCCTGGAGTAAGGGCGGGCCTAACACAGATACGCAGTATTTT